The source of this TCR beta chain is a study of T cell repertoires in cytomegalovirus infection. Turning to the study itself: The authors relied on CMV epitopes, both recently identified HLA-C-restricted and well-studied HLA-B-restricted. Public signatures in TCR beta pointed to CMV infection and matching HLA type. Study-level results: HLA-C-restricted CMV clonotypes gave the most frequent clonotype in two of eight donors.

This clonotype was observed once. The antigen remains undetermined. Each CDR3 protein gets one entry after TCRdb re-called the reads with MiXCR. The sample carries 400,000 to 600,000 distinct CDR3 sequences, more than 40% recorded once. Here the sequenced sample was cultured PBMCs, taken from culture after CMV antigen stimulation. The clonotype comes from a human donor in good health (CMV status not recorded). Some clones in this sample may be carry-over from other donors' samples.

The chain's CDR3 is CASSPGIYGYTF. CDR3 DNA: TGTGCCAGCAGCCCAGGGATCTATGGCTACACCTTC. The chain uses TRBV7-9 and TRBJ1-2, with a possible D match to TRBD1 (5 bases). The CDR3 spans 12 residues. CDR1 and CDR2 (germline): SEHNR, FQNEAQ (reference sequence). V shed 5 bases and J shed 4 bases, with 8 bases lying between them.